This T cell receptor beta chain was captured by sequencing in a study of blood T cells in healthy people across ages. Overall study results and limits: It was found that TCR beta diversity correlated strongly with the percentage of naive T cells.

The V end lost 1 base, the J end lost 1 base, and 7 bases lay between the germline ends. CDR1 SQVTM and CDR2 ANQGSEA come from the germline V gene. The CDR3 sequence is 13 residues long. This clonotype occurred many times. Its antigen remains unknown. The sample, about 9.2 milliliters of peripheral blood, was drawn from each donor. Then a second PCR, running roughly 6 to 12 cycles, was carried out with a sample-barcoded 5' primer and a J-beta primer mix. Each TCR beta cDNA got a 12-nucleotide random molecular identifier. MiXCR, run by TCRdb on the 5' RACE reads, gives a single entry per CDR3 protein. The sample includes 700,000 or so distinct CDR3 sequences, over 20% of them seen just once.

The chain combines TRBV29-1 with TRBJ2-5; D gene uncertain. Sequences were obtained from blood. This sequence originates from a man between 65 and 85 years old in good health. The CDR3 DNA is TGCAGCGTTGAAGGACCGATCCAAGAGACCCAGTACTTC. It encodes CSVEGPIQETQYF.